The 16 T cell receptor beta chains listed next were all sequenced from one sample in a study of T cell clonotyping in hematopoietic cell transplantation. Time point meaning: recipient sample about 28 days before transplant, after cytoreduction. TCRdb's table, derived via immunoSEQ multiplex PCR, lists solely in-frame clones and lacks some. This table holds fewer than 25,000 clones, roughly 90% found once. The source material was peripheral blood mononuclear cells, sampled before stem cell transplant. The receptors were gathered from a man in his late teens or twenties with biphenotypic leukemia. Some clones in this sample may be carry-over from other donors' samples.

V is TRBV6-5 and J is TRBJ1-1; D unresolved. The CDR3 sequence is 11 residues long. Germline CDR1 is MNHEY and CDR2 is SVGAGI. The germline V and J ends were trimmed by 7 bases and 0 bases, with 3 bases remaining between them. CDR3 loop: CASKVNTEAFF. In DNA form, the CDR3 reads TGTGCCAGCAAGGTGAACACTGAAGCTTTCTTT.

The CDR3 loop reads CAWSKGGGNQPQHF. The CDR3 coding sequence is TGTGCCTGGAGTAAAGGGGGCGGCAATCAGCCCCAGCATTTT. The gene calls are TRBV30 and TRBJ1-5; 7 bases are a match to TRBD1. The CDR3 has 14 residues. The J segment lost 2 bases and the V segment lost 2 bases, leaving 3 bases of the junction unmatched. Germline assignment: CDR1 GTSNPN and CDR2 SVGIG (reference sequence).

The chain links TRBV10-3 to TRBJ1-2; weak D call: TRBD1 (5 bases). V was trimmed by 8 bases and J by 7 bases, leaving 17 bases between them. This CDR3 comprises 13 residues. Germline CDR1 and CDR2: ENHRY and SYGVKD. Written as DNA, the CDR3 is TGTGCCATCCCGGACAAAGTCGGATCTGGCTACACCTTC. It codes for CAIPDKVGSGYTF.

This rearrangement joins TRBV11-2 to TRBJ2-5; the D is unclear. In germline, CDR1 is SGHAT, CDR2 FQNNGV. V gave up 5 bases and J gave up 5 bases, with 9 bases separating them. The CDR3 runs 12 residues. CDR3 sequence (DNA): TGTGCCAGCAGCCCCCGCTACGAGACCCAGTACTTC. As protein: CASSPRYETQYF.

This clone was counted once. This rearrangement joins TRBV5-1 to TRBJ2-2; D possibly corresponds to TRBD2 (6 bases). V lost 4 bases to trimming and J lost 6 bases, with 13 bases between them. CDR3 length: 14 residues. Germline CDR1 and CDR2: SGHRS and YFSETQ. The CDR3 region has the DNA TGCGCCAGCAGCCTGAGGCGGGAACCCGGGGAGCTGTTTTTT. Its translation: CASSLRREPGELFF.

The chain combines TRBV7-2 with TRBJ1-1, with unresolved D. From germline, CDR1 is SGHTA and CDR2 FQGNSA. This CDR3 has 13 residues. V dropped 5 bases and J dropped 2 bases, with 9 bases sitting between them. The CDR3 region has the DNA TGTGCCAGCAGCCCGTACATAAACACTGAAGCTTTCTTT. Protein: CASSPYINTEAFF.

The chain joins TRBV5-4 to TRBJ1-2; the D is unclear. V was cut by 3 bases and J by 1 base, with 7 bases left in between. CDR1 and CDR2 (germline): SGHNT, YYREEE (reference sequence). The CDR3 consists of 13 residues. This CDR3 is CASSSTNNYGYTF. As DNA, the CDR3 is TGTGCCAGCAGCTCGACGAATAACTATGGCTACACCTTC.

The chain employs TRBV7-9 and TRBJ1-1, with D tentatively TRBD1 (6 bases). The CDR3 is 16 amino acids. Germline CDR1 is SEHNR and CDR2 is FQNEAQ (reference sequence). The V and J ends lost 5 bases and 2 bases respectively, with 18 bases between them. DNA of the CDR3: TGTGCCAGCAGCCGGGGACTGACAGGAGCCAACACTGAAGCTTTCTTT. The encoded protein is CASSRGLTGANTEAFF.

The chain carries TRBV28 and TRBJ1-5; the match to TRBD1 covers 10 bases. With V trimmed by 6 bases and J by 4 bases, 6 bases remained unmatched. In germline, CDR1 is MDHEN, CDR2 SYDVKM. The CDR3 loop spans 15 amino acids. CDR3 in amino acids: CASSHRDRGNQPQHF. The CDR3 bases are TGTGCCAGCAGCCACCGGGACAGGGGTAATCAGCCCCAGCATTTT.

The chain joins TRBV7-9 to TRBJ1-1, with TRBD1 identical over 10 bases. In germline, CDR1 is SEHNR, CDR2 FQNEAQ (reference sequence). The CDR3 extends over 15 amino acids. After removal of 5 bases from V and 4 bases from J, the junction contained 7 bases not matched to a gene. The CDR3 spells CASSGPGQGFTEAFF. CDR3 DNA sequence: TGTGCCAGCAGCGGACCGGGACAGGGGTTCACTGAAGCTTTCTTT. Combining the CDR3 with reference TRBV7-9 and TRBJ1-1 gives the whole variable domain DTGVSQNPRHKITKRGQNVTFRCDPISEHNRLYWYRQTLGQGPEFLTYFQNEAQLEKSRLLSDRFSAERPKGSFSTLEIQRTEQGDSAMYLCASSGPGQGFTEAFFGQGTRLTVV.

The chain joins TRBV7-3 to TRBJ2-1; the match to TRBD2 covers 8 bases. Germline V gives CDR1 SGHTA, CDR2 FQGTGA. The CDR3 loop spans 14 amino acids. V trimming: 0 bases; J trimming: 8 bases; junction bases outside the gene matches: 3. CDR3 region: CASSLTSGAYEQFF. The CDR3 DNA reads TGTGCCAGCAGCTTAACTAGCGGGGCCTATGAGCAGTTCTTC.

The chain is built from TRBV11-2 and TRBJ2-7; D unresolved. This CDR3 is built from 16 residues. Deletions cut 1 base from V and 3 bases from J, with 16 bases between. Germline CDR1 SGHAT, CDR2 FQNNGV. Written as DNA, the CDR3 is TGTGCCAGCAGCTTAGGATACGGCCACGGTGGCTACGAGCAGTACTTC. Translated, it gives CASSLGYGHGGYEQYF.

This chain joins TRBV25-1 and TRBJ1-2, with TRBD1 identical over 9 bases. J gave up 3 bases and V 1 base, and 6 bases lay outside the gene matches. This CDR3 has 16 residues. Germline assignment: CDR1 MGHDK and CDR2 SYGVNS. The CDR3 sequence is CASSEWDREYDYGYTF. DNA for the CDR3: TGTGCCAGCAGTGAATGGGACAGGGAATACGACTATGGCTACACCTTC.

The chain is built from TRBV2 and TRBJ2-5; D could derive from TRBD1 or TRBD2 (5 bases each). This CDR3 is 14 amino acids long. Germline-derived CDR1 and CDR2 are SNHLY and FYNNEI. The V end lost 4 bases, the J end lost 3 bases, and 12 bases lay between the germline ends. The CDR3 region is CASSARDGEETQYF. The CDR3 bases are TGTGCCAGCAGTGCCCGGGACGGAGAAGAGACCCAGTACTTC.

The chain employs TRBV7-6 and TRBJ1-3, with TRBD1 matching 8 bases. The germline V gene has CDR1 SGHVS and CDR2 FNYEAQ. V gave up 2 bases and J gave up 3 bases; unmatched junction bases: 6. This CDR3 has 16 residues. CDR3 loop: CASSLMSTGGGNTIYF. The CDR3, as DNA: TGTGCCAGCAGCTTAATGTCTACAGGGGGTGGAAACACCATATATTTT.

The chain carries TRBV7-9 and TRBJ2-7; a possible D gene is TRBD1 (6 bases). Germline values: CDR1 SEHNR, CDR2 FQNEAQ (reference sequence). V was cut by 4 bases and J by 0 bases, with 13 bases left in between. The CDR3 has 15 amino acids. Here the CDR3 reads CASSSPGTYSYEQYF. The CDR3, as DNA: TGTGCCAGCAGCTCGCCCGGGACATACTCCTACGAGCAGTACTTC.